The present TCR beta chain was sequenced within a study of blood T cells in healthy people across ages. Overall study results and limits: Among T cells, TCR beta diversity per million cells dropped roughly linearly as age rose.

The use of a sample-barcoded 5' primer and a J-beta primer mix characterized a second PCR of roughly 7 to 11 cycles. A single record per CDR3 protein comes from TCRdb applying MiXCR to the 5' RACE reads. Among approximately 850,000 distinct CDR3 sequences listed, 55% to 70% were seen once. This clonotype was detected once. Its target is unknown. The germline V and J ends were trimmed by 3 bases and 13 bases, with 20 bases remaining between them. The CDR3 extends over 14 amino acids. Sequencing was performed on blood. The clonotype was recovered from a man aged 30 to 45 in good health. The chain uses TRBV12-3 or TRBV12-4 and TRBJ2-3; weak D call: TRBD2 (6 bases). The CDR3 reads CASSFGGSGDAEYF. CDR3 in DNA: TGTGCCAGCAGTTTCGGAGGGAGCGGAGATGCGGAGTATTTT.